What follows are 11 T cell receptor beta chains derived from one specimen sequenced in a study of follicular helper T cells after annual influenza vaccination. Time point of the sample: 2013-2014 season, 7 days after vaccination. Clones were sequenced by immunoSEQ multiplex PCR, and TCRdb holds only the in-frame ones, with some missing. This sample has nearly 9,000 clones; approximately 86% occur once, and the top ten carry around 3.1%. The specimen comprised CXCR5+ CD38- circulating T follicular helper cells from blood, sampled 7 days after influenza vaccination. This sample's subset: circulating Tfh, non-naive CD4+CXCR5+PD-1+ (ICOS+CD38+ or ICOS-CD38-). These receptors were taken from an adult who received the influenza vaccine.

This clone has just one count. The chain is built from TRBV27 and TRBJ2-7; the D gene is possibly TRBD2 (6 bases). From germline, CDR1 is MNHEY and CDR2 SMNVEV (reference sequence). The CDR3 is 14 amino acids. V was pared by 1 base and J by 2 bases, with 9 bases between. In DNA, the CDR3 is TGTGCCAGCAGTTTATATCCGGGGGCCTACGAGCAGTACTTC. Translated, it gives CASSLYPGAYEQYF.

The chain employs TRBV28 and TRBJ2-3, with 8 bases fitting TRBD2. Looked up from germline, CDR1 is MDHEN and CDR2 is SYDVKM. This CDR3 spans 14 amino acids. The junction had 7 bases not matched to a gene; V was cut back by 5 bases and J by 6 bases. The DNA of the CDR3 is TGTGCCAGCAGTCCGGGAGGGGCTGGGGATACGCAGTATTTT. Its translation: CASSPGGAGDTQYF.

The rearrangement uses TRBV6-5 and TRBJ1-1; TRBD1 is a possible D gene (5 bases). In germline, CDR1 is MNHEY, CDR2 SVGAGI. Trimming removed 2 bases from V and 4 bases from J, with 14 bases in between. CDR3 size: 15 residues. CDR3 protein: CASSYAGGQGTEAFF. For the CDR3, the DNA is TGTGCCAGCAGTTACGCCGGAGGCCAGGGCACTGAAGCTTTCTTT.

V and J are TRBV9 and TRBJ1-4; 9 bases align to TRBD1. Per the germline V gene, CDR1 is SGDLS and CDR2 is YYNGEE. V lost 0 bases and J lost 7; bases outside the gene matches: 1. The CDR3 has 14 residues. The CDR3 protein is CASSVADRGEKLFF. The CDR3, as DNA: TGTGCCAGCAGCGTAGCGGACAGGGGTGAAAAACTGTTTTTT.

The CDR3 DNA reads TGCGCCAGCAGCCAAGAGGGACAGGGGTGGGAAAAACTGTTTTTT. Translated: CASSQEGQGWEKLFF. This sequence joins TRBV4-1 and TRBJ1-4; 10 bases line up with TRBD1. The germline V gene encodes CDR1 MGHRA and CDR2 YSYEKL. The CDR3 totals 15 residues. Germline trimming cut 0 bases from V and 8 bases from J; bases unmatched to any gene: 3.

This clone was recorded only once. The chain carries TRBV5-6 and TRBJ1-2; D is uncertain. Germline V CDR1 and CDR2: SGHDT, YYEEEE. Trimming cost V 3 bases and J 4 bases, with 7 bases left between them. The CDR3 contains 12 residues. The CDR3 DNA sequence: TGTGCCAGCAGCTCCGGGAGCTATGGCTACACCTTC. It yields the protein CASSSGSYGYTF. The variable domain in full, with the rest retrieved from reference TRBV5-6 and TRBJ1-2, is DAGVTQSPTHLIKTRGQQVTLRCSPKSGHDTVSWYQQALGQGPQFIFQYYEEEERQRGNFPDRFSGHQFPNYSSELNVNALLLGDSALYLCASSSGSYGYTFGSGTRLTVV.

The chain joins TRBV29-1 to TRBJ1-5; TRBD1 is a possible D gene (5 bases). The V and J ends lost 4 bases and 4 bases respectively, with 11 bases between them. Germline lookup yields CDR1 SQVTM and CDR2 ANQGSEA. This CDR3 contains 13 residues. DNA of the CDR3: TGCAGCGTTGGGGACGCGAGAAATCAGCCCCAGCATTTT. It codes for CSVGDARNQPQHF.

The gene calls are TRBV14 and TRBJ2-5; 9 positions match TRBD2. The trim removed 4 bases at V and 3 bases at J, leaving 3 bases unmatched. The CDR3 consists of 14 residues. Germline loops: CDR1 SGHDN, CDR2 FVKESK. This chain's CDR3 is CASSRGTSKETQYF. The CDR3 bases are TGTGCCAGCAGCCGTGGGACTAGCAAAGAGACCCAGTACTTC.

This chain links TRBV29-1 with TRBJ2-5; perhaps TRBD2 as D (5 bases). V lost 4 bases to trimming and J lost 9 bases, with 15 bases between them. Germline V gene data show CDR1 as SQVTM and CDR2 as ANQGSEA. The CDR3 is 12 residues long. The CDR3 sequence is CSVGERTGAQYF. The CDR3 DNA sequence: TGCAGCGTTGGTGAGCGGACCGGAGCCCAGTACTTC.

The genes are TRBV7-8 and TRBJ2-5; D unresolved. Germline values: CDR1 SGHVS, CDR2 FQNEAQ. The CDR3 has 14 amino acids. The V and J ends lost 1 base and 6 bases respectively, with 12 bases between them. The CDR3 region has the DNA TGTGCCAGCAGCTTAGTCCCGGAACGGAAGACCCAGTACTTC. Translating it yields CASSLVPERKTQYF.

The V gene is TRBV6-4, the J gene TRBJ2-7; 11 nucleotides agree with TRBD2. The CDR3 is 13 residues long. Germline V CDR1 and CDR2: MRHNA, SNTAGT. J gave up 10 bases and V 3 bases, and 5 bases lay outside the gene matches. The CDR3 sequence is CASSETTSGIQYF. The DNA for the CDR3 is TGTGCCAGCAGTGAGACGACTAGCGGGATCCAGTACTTC.